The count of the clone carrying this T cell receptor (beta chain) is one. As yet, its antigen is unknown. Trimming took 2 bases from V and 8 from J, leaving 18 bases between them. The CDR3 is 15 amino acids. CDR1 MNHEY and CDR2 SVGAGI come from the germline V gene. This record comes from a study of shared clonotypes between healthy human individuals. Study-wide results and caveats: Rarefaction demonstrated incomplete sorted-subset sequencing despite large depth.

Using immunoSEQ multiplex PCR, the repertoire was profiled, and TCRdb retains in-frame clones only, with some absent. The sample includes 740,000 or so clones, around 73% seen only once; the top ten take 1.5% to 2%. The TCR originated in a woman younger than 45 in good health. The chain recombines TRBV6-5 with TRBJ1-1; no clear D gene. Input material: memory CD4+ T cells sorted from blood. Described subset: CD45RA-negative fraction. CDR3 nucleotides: TGTGCCAGCAGTTACCAATCGTCCGGTCCAAACGAAGCTTTCTTT. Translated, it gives CASSYQSSGPNEAFF.